The 14 T cell receptor beta chains below come from one sample, sequenced in a study of glioma-infiltrating T cells. Amplification of TCR alpha and beta CDR3 regions from RNA used iRepertoire nested multiplex PCR. TCRdb itself ran the multiplex PCR reads through MiXCR, one entry per CDR3 protein. The profile shows around 44,000 distinct CDR3 sequences, approximately 20% of them singletons. Specimen: glioma tissue, nonneoplastic brain tissue, or PBMCs (not recorded which). These receptors all come from a human donor with low-grade glioma or glioblastoma, undergoing nonglioma brain surgery, or in good health (not recorded which).

This clonotype has ten or more counts. The chain combines TRBV27 with TRBJ1-2, with 8 bases fitting TRBD1. CDR1 is MNHEY and CDR2 is SMNVEV in the germline V gene (reference sequence). Unmatched junction bases numbered 9, after V lost 9 bases and J lost 3 bases. This CDR3 is built from 14 residues. The CDR3 protein is CASTPDRDHYGYTF. CDR3 bases: TGTGCCAGTACCCCGGACAGGGATCACTATGGCTACACCTTC.

Many counts were recorded for this clonotype. This rearrangement joins TRBV7-2 to TRBJ2-7; maybe TRBD2 (7 bases). From germline, CDR1 is SGHTA and CDR2 FQGNSA. The germline V and J ends were trimmed by 2 bases and 5 bases, with 16 bases remaining between them. The CDR3 loop spans 15 amino acids. CDR3 DNA: TGTGCCAGCAGCTTACAGAGGGGGGGCAGAAACGAGCAGTACTTC. Its translation: CASSLQRGGRNEQYF.

As regards this clonotype: A single base separates this from a much larger clone, so it may be a read error. The rearrangement links TRBV12-3 or TRBV12-4 to TRBJ2-3, with TRBD2 identical over 7 bases. The CDR3 totals 14 residues. DNA for the CDR3: TGTGCCAGCAGTAGCGGGGCCAACACAGATACGCGGTATTTT. It codes for CASSSGANTDTRYF.

This clonotype occurred many times. The chain links TRBV5-6 to TRBJ2-1; no definite D call. The germline CDR1 and CDR2 sequences are SGHDT and YYEEEE. This CDR3 is 15 amino acids long. V lost 4 bases and J 4 bases, leaving 15 bases between the germline ends. For the CDR3, the DNA is TGTGCCAGCAGCGTGGGTCACCTTGTGTACAATGAGCAGTTCTTC. Translated: CASSVGHLVYNEQFF. The full variable domain, completed using reference TRBV5-6 and TRBJ2-1, is DAGVTQSPTHLIKTRGQQVTLRCSPKSGHDTVSWYQQALGQGPQFIFQYYEEEERQRGNFPDRFSGHQFPNYSSELNVNALLLGDSALYLCASSVGHLVYNEQFFGPGTRLTVL.

A few counts support this clonotype. This rearrangement joins TRBV11-1 to TRBJ2-1; TRBD1 aligns across 9 bases. This CDR3 spans 16 amino acids. Germline CDR1 and CDR2: SGHAT and FQDESV (reference sequence). V lost 5 bases, J lost 7 bases, and 12 bases stayed unmatched. The CDR3 DNA is TGTGCCAGCAGCCCCCGAGGGGGACAGGGATGGAATGAGCAGTTCTTC. It translates to CASSPRGGQGWNEQFF.

Concerning this clonotype: The CDR3 does not close with the conserved phenylalanine or tryptophan, likely indicating a read error. CDR3 bases: TGTGCCAGCAGCTTAGCGACTAGCGGGGCCCAAGAGACCCAGTACGTC. Translated: CASSLATSGAQETQYV. The V and J genes are TRBV7-2 and TRBJ2-5; 11 bases agree with TRBD2. This CDR3 spans 16 amino acids. With V trimmed by 0 bases and J by 1 base, 1 base remained unmatched. Germline-derived CDR1 and CDR2 are SGHTA and FQGNSA.

This clonotype came up many times. This chain uses TRBV4-1 with TRBJ2-1; 9 bases are a match to TRBD1. The V and J ends lost 4 bases and 7 bases, in that order; junction bases with no gene match: 8. Germline CDR1 and CDR2: MGHRA and YSYEKL. The CDR3 is made up of 15 amino acids. The DNA of the CDR3 is TGCGCCAGCAGCCTCCGGGACAGGGAAGGGAATGAGCAGTTCTTC. This translates into CASSLRDREGNEQFF.

This clonotype was recorded at least ten times. The chain couples TRBV10-2 to TRBJ1-3; 10 bases fit TRBD1. The trim removed 5 bases at V and 4 bases at J, leaving 8 bases unmatched. This CDR3 spans 16 amino acids. Germline V gene lookup returns CDR1 WSHSY and CDR2 SAAADI. The CDR3 DNA reads as TGCGCCAGCAGTAAGACCGGGACAGGGGCAGGAAACACCATATATTTT. It is translated as CASSKTGTGAGNTIYF.

This clonotype was observed at least ten times. The CDR3 reads CASSPFTGTQYF. The CDR3 DNA follows: TGCGCCAGCAGCCCGTTCACGGGTACGCAGTATTTT. This chain links TRBV4-1 with TRBJ2-3; D gene uncertain. Germline lookup yields CDR1 MGHRA and CDR2 YSYEKL. The CDR3 totals 12 residues. V was shortened by 4 bases and J by 8 bases, with 10 bases between the two germline ends.

For this clonotype: Since a much larger clone is just one base distant, this may be a read error. The rearrangement joins TRBV20-1 to TRBJ2-6; D gene ambiguous. Looked up from germline, CDR1 is DFQATT and CDR2 is SNEGSKA (reference sequence). This CDR3 region has 14 residues. CDR3 loop: CSATDESVANVLTF. The DNA for the CDR3 is TGCAGTGCTACTGACGAGTCTGTGGCCAACGTCCTGACTTTC.

The J gene is TRBJ1-5, the V gene TRBV6-1; D gene uncertain. The CDR3 runs to 13 residues. V gave up 6 bases and J gave up 3 bases, with 9 bases separating them. Germline V gene sequence: CDR1 MNHNS, CDR2 SASEGT. The CDR3 DNA reads as TGTGCCAGCAGGAACCAGTACAATCAGCCCCAGCATTTT. Translating gives CASRNQYNQPQHF.

This clonotype was seen repeatedly, ten times or more. This chain uses TRBV4-1 with TRBJ2-5, with D perhaps matching TRBD1 or TRBD2 (5 bases each). V was pared by 1 base and J by 3 bases, with 6 bases between. In germline, CDR1 is MGHRA, CDR2 YSYEKL. The CDR3 is made up of 13 amino acids. CDR3: CASSQVGEETQYF. CDR3 DNA sequence: TGCGCCAGCAGCCAAGTGGGGGAAGAGACCCAGTACTTC.

Sample share makes this clonotype medium-sized. The V call is TRBV6-6, the J call TRBJ2-5; no clear D. The CDR3 has 14 residues. Germline CDR1 is MNHNY and CDR2 is SVGAGI (reference sequence). V was pared by 0 bases and J by 0 bases, with 5 bases between. CDR3 in DNA: TGTGCCAGCAGTTACTCGGAGTACCAAGAGACCCAGTACTTC. As protein: CASSYSEYQETQYF.

This clonotype was seen more than once but under ten times. The chain combines TRBV5-5 with TRBJ1-2; possibly TRBD1 for D (5 bases). Trimming stripped 4 bases from V and 1 base from J, with 11 bases between. CDR3 length: 14 amino acids. Looked up from germline, CDR1 is SGHKS and CDR2 is YYEKEE (reference sequence). The CDR3 reads CASSPTVINYGYTF. In nucleotides, the CDR3 is TGTGCCAGCAGCCCGACAGTTATTAACTATGGCTACACCTTC.